Reported below is one TCR beta chain. The antigen is unknown. V lost 3 bases to trimming and J lost 0 bases; unmatched junction nucleotides: 10. The germline CDR1 and CDR2 sequences are SGDLS and YYNGEE. The CDR3 has 17 amino acids. This specimen comes from a study of beta chain features in type 1 diabetes. Study-level findings and limits: In every one of the four CD4+ subsets, TCRB CDR3s were moderately but significantly shorter in Type 1 diabetes patients.

Isolated RNA was reverse transcribed in full, so expressed TCRB transcripts were sequenced. Assay used: immunoSEQ multiplex PCR; TCRdb lists only in-frame clones, some missing. Of a few hundred thousand clones in the sample, about 13% were seen once. Sequences were obtained from naive CD4+ T cells from blood. This chain joins TRBV9 and TRBJ2-3, with 7 nucleotides matching TRBD2. This sequence originates from a woman aged 18-30 years with type 1 diabetes. The CDR3 reads CASSARGGGVSTDTQYF. For the CDR3, the DNA is TGTGCCAGCAGCGCCAGAGGCGGGGGTGTTAGCACAGATACGCAGTATTTT.